This TCR beta chain was recovered during a study of neurological immune-mediated disorders. This clonotype was detected ten times or more. The time point is: longitudinal time-point 1 (baseline). Trimming left V 3 bases short and J 2 bases short, with 14 bases between. CDR3 size: 14 residues. Germline CDR1 is DFQATT and CDR2 is SNEGSKA (reference sequence). A 10-nucleotide random UMI tagged transcripts in template-switch 5'RACE cDNA synthesis. TCRdb fed the 5' RACE reads into MiXCR, producing one record per CDR3 protein. The sample has about 57,000 distinct CDR3 sequences, 9.5% to 12% seen once; the top ten hold 5% to 8.5%.

The J gene is TRBJ2-7, the V gene TRBV20-1, with D perhaps being TRBD1 or TRBD2 (7 bases each). The receptor's source is a male donor with HTLV-1-associated myelopathy (HAM/TSP). Sequencing input: PBMCs. This CDR3 reads CSASQGGDTYEQYF. DNA for the CDR3: TGCAGTGCTAGTCAGGGGGGGGACACCTACGAGCAGTACTTC.